These T cell receptor beta chains were read from a single sample in a study of T cell responses to AZD1222 COVID-19 vaccine. The protocol was immunoSEQ multiplex PCR, while the TCRdb copy is restricted to in-frame clones and leaves out a portion. The sample has 150,000 or so clones, about 88% seen once. The material sequenced was peripheral blood, taken on day 0 of AZD1222 vaccination. The source is an adult in good health. CDR3s include the opening cysteine and the closing phenylalanine or tryptophan. The D gene is left open where the match is weak. Only part of the rows carry a size: once, few, many, or a class if the clone is expanded.

TRBJ1-1 | TRBV29-1 | - | - | TGCAGCGTTGAGCGGCCTTTGAACACTGAAGCTTTCTTT | CSVERPLNTEAFF
TRBJ1-5 | TRBV2 | - | few | TGTGCCAGCTTCCCTTCGAACAGGGACGTGAGCAATCAGCCCCAGCATTTT | CASFPSNRDVSNQPQHF
TRBJ2-1 | TRBV29-1 | - | - | TGCAGCGTTGGGGGGTTAATGGTGTCGGGGCAGTTCTTC | CSVGGLMVSGQFF
TRBJ2-2 | TRBV7-6 | TRBD2 | - | TGTGCCAGCAGCTTGGCGACTAGCGGGAGGTTCGCGAACACCGGGGAGCTGTTTTTT | CASSLATSGRFANTGELFF
TRBJ2-7 | TRBV19 | TRBD1 | - | TGTGCCAGTAGGGAGACAGGGATCTCCTACGAGCAGTACTTC | CASRETGISYEQYF
TRBJ2-6 | TRBV28 | - | - | TGTGCCAGCAGTCCTTCAATAGAGGAGGCCTCTGGGGCCAACGTCCTGACTTTC | CASSPSIEEASGANVLTF
TRBJ2-3 | TRBV4-1 | - | - | TGCGCCAGCAGCCCCGGTGAGGGGAGGGATACGCAGTATTTT | CASSPGEGRDTQYF
TRBJ1-2 | TRBV18 | TRBD1 | - | TGTGCCAGCTCACGTAGAGGACAGGGGAACTATGGCTACACCTTC | CASSRRGQGNYGYTF
TRBJ2-1 | TRBV19 | TRBD2 | - | TGTGCCACCGCCCCTCTAGCGGCATATTACAATGAGCAGTTCTTC | CATAPLAAYYNEQFF
TRBJ1-6 | TRBV6-5 | - | - | TGTGCCAGCAGCTACCATAATTCACCCCTCCACTTT | CASSYHNSPLHF
TRBJ1-2 | TRBV7-3 | TRBD1 | - | TGTGCCAGCAGCCCAGGACAGGGCGGACATGGCTACACCTTC | CASSPGQGGHGYTF
TRBJ2-5 | TRBV7-9 | - | once | TGTGCCAGCAGAACCGGGACGGCGGGAGAGACCCAGTACTTC | CASRTGTAGETQYF
TRBJ1-2 | TRBV18 | - | - | TGTGCCAGCTCACCAGGCATGGACTATGGCTACACCTTC | CASSPGMDYGYTF
TRBJ2-7 | TRBV19 | TRBD1 | - | TGTGCCAGTAGTCCGAACCCGGGACAGGTGAACGAGCAGTACTTC | CASSPNPGQVNEQYF
TRBJ1-3 | TRBV4-1 | TRBD1 | - | TGCGCCAGCAGCCAAGCAGGGGGAGGCTCTGGAAACACCATATATTTT | CASSQAGGGSGNTIYF
TRBJ2-1 | TRBV5-1 | TRBD2 | - | TGCGCCAGCACCCAGACTAGCGGGAGCGGTGGTGAGCAGTTCTTC | CASTQTSGSGGEQFF
TRBJ1-1 | TRBV28 | - | - | TGTGCCAGCAGTCTTTCGAAGCTGAACACTGAAGCTTTCTTT | CASSLSKLNTEAFF
TRBJ1-5 | TRBV19 | - | - | TGTGCCAGTAGTACCTGGGAAGGAATAGGGGATCAGCCCCAGCATTTT | CASSTWEGIGDQPQHF
TRBJ2-7 | TRBV28 | TRBD2 | once | TGTGCCAGCAGTTCCGGGAGGGCCTACGAGCAGTACTTC | CASSSGRAYEQYF
TRBJ2-7 | TRBV5-6 | TRBD1 | - | TGTGCCAGCAGCGACCGTCCCGGGACAGGGATTAGCTCCTACGAGCAGTACTTC | CASSDRPGTGISSYEQYF
TRBJ2-7 | TRBV9 | - | - | TGTGCCAGCAGCGTCACCGGGACGGTGTCGGAGATGCGGTACTTC | CASSVTGTVSEMRYF
TRBJ1-5 | TRBV6-1 | - | - | TGTGCCAGCAGTGAAGCAGGGGGGAGCAATCAGCCCCAGCATTTT | CASSEAGGSNQPQHF
TRBJ2-4 | TRBV5-1 | TRBD2 | few | TGCGCCAGCACGGTCGTCAACGGGAGGGCCAAAAACATTCAGTACTTC | CASTVVNGRAKNIQYF
TRBJ2-7 | TRBV7-2 | TRBD1 | - | TGTGCCACAAAAACAGGGGTGGGACGGCAGTACTTC | CATKTGVGRQYF
TRBJ2-3 | TRBV5-6 | - | - | TGTGCCAGCAGCTCCCAGGGTAGCACAGATACGCAGTATTTT | CASSSQGSTDTQYF
TRBJ1-2 | TRBV9 | TRBD1 | - | TGTGCCAGCAGCGTAGGACAGGGAGCTAACTATGGCTACACCTTC | CASSVGQGANYGYTF
TRBJ1-2 | TRBV7-2 | TRBD1 | - | TGTGCCAGCAGCGGGAACAGGGGAGTACGCTATGGCTACACCTTC | CASSGNRGVRYGYTF
TRBJ2-2 | TRBV6-2/TRBV6-3 | - | - | TGTGCCAGCAGTCCCGTCGGGACTTCTAACACCGGGGAGCTGTTTTTT | CASSPVGTSNTGELFF
TRBJ2-2 | TRBV5-4 | - | - | TGTGCCAGCAGCTTGAGTAGGGGGGCCCCGAACACCGGGGAGCTGTTTTTT | CASSLSRGAPNTGELFF
TRBJ1-5 | TRBV12-3/TRBV12-4 | - | - | TGTGCCAGCAGCCGAACTGGGTATCAGCCCCAGCATTTT | CASSRTGYQPQHF
TRBJ2-7 | TRBV9 | - | - | TGTGCCAGCAGCCCCGGACAGATTCCGTACGAGCAGTACTTC | CASSPGQIPYEQYF
TRBJ2-7 | TRBV20-1 | - | - | TGCAGTGCTAGTAACAGGGGGGGCTACGAGCAGTACTTC | CSASNRGGYEQYF
TRBJ1-6 | TRBV7-8 | - | - | TGTGCCAGCAGCTTACGTGTCGGGCAGGGTAAACTTTCACCCCTCCACTTT | CASSLRVGQGKLSPLHF
TRBJ1-1 | TRBV5-1 | - | - | TGCGCCAGCAGCTTGGCCCGGAGTAGGGACGTGAACACTGAAGCTTTCTTT | CASSLARSRDVNTEAFF
TRBJ1-1 | TRBV19 | - | - | TGTGCCAGTACCGTAGAAGTGAACACTGAAGCTTTCTTT | CASTVEVNTEAFF
TRBJ2-5 | TRBV9 | - | - | TGTGCCAGCAGCGTAGCCCACAGTACCCAAGAGACCCAGTACTTC | CASSVAHSTQETQYF
TRBJ1-2 | TRBV28 | - | - | TGTGCCAGCAGTTTAGTGGGAGAGGACTATGGCTACACCTTC | CASSLVGEDYGYTF
TRBJ2-7 | TRBV6-1 | - | once | TGTGCCAGCAGGCCTTCGGAGACGGGGAACGAGCAGTACTTC | CASRPSETGNEQYF
TRBJ2-3 | TRBV6-4 | - | - | TGTGCCAGCAGTGAACAGGGACGCACAGATACGCAGTATTTT | CASSEQGRTDTQYF
TRBJ2-1 | TRBV5-1 | - | - | TGCGCCAGCAGCTCTGTGTCAGCCAGGTACAATGAGCAGTTCTTC | CASSSVSARYNEQFF
TRBJ1-1 | TRBV7-3 | - | - | TGTGCCAGCAGCTTCGGCCCGGGGGCTGAAGCTTTCTTT | CASSFGPGAEAFF
TRBJ2-3 | TRBV15 | TRBD2 | few | TGTGCCACCAGTGCGGGGGGCACAGATACGCAGTATTTT | CATSAGGTDTQYF
TRBJ2-1 | TRBV2 | - | - | TGTGCCAGCAGTGATTTTACTTTTCGGGATAATGAGCAGTTCTTC | CASSDFTFRDNEQFF
TRBJ1-4 | TRBV28 | TRBD1 | - | TGTGCCAGCAGTTTTAGCCGGGACAGGGCGGTTCGCGAAAAACTGTTTTTT | CASSFSRDRAVREKLFF
TRBJ1-1 | TRBV30 | - | - | TGTGCCTGGAGCTTGGACACCGGAGAAGCTTTCTTT | CAWSLDTGEAFF
TRBJ1-1 | TRBV6-6 | - | - | TGTGCCAGCGGGGGGGGGCGCACTGAAGCTTTCTTT | CASGGGRTEAFF
TRBJ2-7 | TRBV29-1 | TRBD1 | - | TGCAGCGTTGGCGGACAGGGCTGGTACGAGCAGTACTTC | CSVGGQGWYEQYF
TRBJ1-5 | TRBV10-1 | - | - | TGCGCCAGCAGTGTAAGGGATAGCAATCAGCCCCAGCATTTT | CASSVRDSNQPQHF
TRBJ1-2 | TRBV13 | TRBD1 | - | TGTGCCAGCAGCCCGAGGACAGGGGGCGGCTATGGCTACACCTTC | CASSPRTGGGYGYTF
TRBJ1-2 | TRBV28 | - | - | TGTGCCAGCAGTGAACAGGGCCCCTATGGCTACACCTTC | CASSEQGPYGYTF
TRBJ2-7 | TRBV20-1 | - | - | TGCAGTGTTCCGGAGGCCTACGAGCAGTACTTC | CSVPEAYEQYF
TRBJ2-2 | TRBV28 | - | - | TGTGCCAGCGGACAGCAGAACACCGGGGAGCTGTTTTTT | CASGQQNTGELFF
TRBJ1-5 | TRBV30 | - | - | TGTGCCTGGAGTGGGCCGGGAGGACTAAGCAATCAGCCCCAGCATTTT | CAWSGPGGLSNQPQHF
TRBJ2-2 | TRBV27 | - | few | TGTGCCAGCAGGGCAGGGGTCGGGGAGCTGTTTTTT | CASRAGVGELFF
TRBJ2-1 | TRBV4-2 | - | - | TGTGCCAGCAGCCAAGGGAGAGGCCAGAATGAGCAGTTCTTC | CASSQGRGQNEQFF
TRBJ1-4 | TRBV5-4 | - | - | TGTGCCAGCAGCTTGGAAAGCACTAATGAAAAACTGTTTTTT | CASSLESTNEKLFF
TRBJ2-7 | TRBV6-2/TRBV6-3 | TRBD1 | - | TGTGCCAGCAGTTATCGACAGGGGTGGTCCGAGCAGTACTTC | CASSYRQGWSEQYF
TRBJ1-4 | TRBV28 | - | - | TGTGCCAGCAGTTTCATGAGGACCGGGTGGAATGAAAAACTGTTTTTT | CASSFMRTGWNEKLFF
TRBJ2-3 | TRBV19 | - | - | TGTGCCAGCAGCTCTAGCGAGGCAGATACGCAGTATTTT | CASSSSEADTQYF
TRBJ2-7 | TRBV7-2 | TRBD2 | - | TGTGCCAGCAGCCCATTAGCGGGAGCCCGGATTTACGAGCAGTACTTC | CASSPLAGARIYEQYF